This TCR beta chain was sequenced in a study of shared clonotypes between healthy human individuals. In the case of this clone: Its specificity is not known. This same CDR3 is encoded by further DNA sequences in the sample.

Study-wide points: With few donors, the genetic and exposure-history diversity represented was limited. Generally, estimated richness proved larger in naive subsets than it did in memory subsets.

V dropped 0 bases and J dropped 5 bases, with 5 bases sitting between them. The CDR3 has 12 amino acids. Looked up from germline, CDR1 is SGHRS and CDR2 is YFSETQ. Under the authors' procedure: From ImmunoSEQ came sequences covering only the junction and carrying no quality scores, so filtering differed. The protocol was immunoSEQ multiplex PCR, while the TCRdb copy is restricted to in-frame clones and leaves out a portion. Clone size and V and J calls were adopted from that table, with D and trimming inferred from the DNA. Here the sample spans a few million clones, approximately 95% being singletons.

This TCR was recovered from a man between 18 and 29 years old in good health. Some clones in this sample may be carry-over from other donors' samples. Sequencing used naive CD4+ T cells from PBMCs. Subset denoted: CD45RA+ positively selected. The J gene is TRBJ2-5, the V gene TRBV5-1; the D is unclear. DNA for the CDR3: TGCGCCAGCAGCTTGGGTTACGAGACCCAGTACTTC. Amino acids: CASSLGYETQYF. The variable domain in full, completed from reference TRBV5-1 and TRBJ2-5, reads KAGVTQTPRYLIKTRGQQVTLSCSPISGHRSVSWYQQTPGQGLQFLFEYFSETQRNKGNFPGRFSGRQFSNSRSEMNVSTLELGDSALYLCASSLGYETQYFGPGTRLLVL.